This T cell receptor beta chain was sequenced in a study of cytomegalovirus exposure and HLA in healthy donors. Study-wide background: T cells numbering around 190 million yielded roughly 120 million unique TCR beta sequences in an earlier analysis.

Study results and caveats: It was 150 to 200 TCR beta chains that were listed as cytomegalovirus-associated. Later analysis suggested most CMV-associated TCR beta chains were HLA-restricted.

J lost 4 bases, V lost 10 bases, and 13 bases had no gene match. Per germline, CDR1 MGHDK and CDR2 SYGVNS. The CDR3 runs to 16 residues. Every donor was a healthy person donating bone marrow. Remarks on this clone: The antigen remains unidentified.

In the PCR, 60 Vbeta and 13 Jbeta primers were used. Profiled with immunoSEQ multiplex PCR; TCRdb holds only in-frame clones, not every one. This table holds some 57,000 clones, 45% to 70% found once. The source material was PBMCs. The genes are TRBV25-1 and TRBJ2-5; TRBD1 agrees at 12 bases. This sequence was found in a human donor in good health. CDR3 DNA: TGTGCCACCTCGGGACAGGGGGCAACTATCAGAGAGACCCAGTACTTC. Its protein product is CATSGQGATIRETQYF.